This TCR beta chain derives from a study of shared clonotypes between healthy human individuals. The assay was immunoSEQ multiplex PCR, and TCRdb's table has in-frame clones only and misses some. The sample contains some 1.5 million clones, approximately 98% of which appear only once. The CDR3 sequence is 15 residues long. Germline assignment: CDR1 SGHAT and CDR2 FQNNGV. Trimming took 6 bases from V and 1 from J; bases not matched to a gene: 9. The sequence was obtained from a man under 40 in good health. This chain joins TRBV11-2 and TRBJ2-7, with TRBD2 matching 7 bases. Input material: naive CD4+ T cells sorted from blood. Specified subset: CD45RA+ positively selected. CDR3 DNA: TGTGCCAGCAGTCATTTCGGGCGGGGGTCCTACGAGCAGTACTTC. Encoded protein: CASSHFGRGSYEQYF.